This T cell receptor (beta chain) was recovered during a study of tissue T cells after allogeneic stem cell transplantation. Time point described: mouse harvest day 7 after allogeneic transplant. Mouse grafts combined 10^7 T-cell-depleted bone marrow cells with 10^6 splenic CD5+ T cells. B6 (H2b) cells into BALB/c (H2d) mice; tissues taken at day 7 or 14. TCRbeta CDR3 was sequenced at survey depth with template counts. Produced via immunoSEQ multiplex PCR; TCRdb's table is partial and in-frame only. This table has 8,500 to 10,000 clones, about half appearing once. Details on this clone: Mouse germline and gene names are used.

The source material was gut tissue. The receptor was isolated from a female BALB/c mouse given C57BL/6 T cells with graft-versus-host disease after an allogeneic hematopoietic cell transplant.

CDR3 region: CASSLRGNSDYTF. The sequenced CDR3 bases are TGTGCCAGCAGTCTGAGGGGAAACTCCGACTACACC. The chain combines TRBV26 with TRBJ1-2, with a tentative D call TRBD1 (5 bases). With the read ending 1 residue before the CDR3 end, the germline J gene is used to fill in that end. The CDR3 runs to 13 residues. CDR1 KGHPV and CDR2 FQNQEV come from the germline V gene (reference sequence). V was pared by 2 bases and J by 1 base, with 5 bases between.